The clone carrying this T cell receptor (beta chain) was detected a few times. Its antigen is unidentified. All donors participated as healthy donors of bone marrow. The PCR made use of 60 Vbeta and 13 Jbeta primers. Clones were sequenced by immunoSEQ multiplex PCR, and TCRdb holds only the in-frame ones, with some missing. The sample contains fewer than 200,000 clones, approximately 80% of which appear only once. Germline values: CDR1 SEHNR, CDR2 FQNEAQ (reference sequence). The CDR3 covers 12 residues. The junction had 5 bases not matched to a gene; V was cut back by 2 bases and J by 13 bases. The sample originates from a study of cytomegalovirus exposure and HLA in healthy donors. Study summary: Early released data had approximately 86 million unique TCRs, all coming from HLA-typed donors. Study results and limitations: Sequencing likely produced, as an artifact, a cluster of highly shared sequence variants.

The chain couples TRBV7-9 to TRBJ2-1, with 7 bases fitting TRBD1. The sample was PBMCs. The TCR originated in a woman in her thirties or forties in good health and CMV-seropositive. This CDR3 is CASSLRDSLQFF. The CDR3 nucleotides read TGTGCCAGCAGCTTACGGGACAGTCTTCAGTTCTTC.